This entry is about one T cell receptor beta chain. Antigen: not known. Other DNA sequences within the sample encode an identical CDR3. This specimen comes from a study of cytotoxic CD8 clonotypes in ibrutinib-treated CLL. Broader study findings: Higher circulating CD8+ T-cell counts strongly accompanied higher baseline clonality, above age-matched healthy donors. Sampling time points were not equivalent between sustained-remission and progressing patients.

Germline CDR1 is SGDLS and CDR2 is YYNGEE. The CDR3 has 14 amino acids. V lost 0 bases and J 4 bases, leaving 10 bases between the germline ends. Cryopreserved PBMCs supplied about 1.9 micrograms of genomic DNA for TCR beta libraries. Sequenced by immunoSEQ multiplex PCR; TCRdb stores in-frame clones only, minus some. The sample lists some 200,000 clones, around 72% occurring once. The source was PBMCs, collected after 24 months of ibrutinib treatment. The chain employs TRBV9 and TRBJ1-1; a weak D match, TRBD1 (5 bases). The receptor comes from a human donor with chronic lymphocytic leukemia. CDR3 protein: CASSVGGVGTEAFF. For the CDR3, the DNA is TGTGCCAGCAGCGTAGGAGGGGTAGGCACTGAAGCTTTCTTT.